This T cell receptor beta chain was identified during a study of cytomegalovirus exposure and HLA in healthy donors. With respect to this clone: Antigen unknown.

V shed 6 bases and J shed 0 bases, with 18 bases lying between them. The CDR3 consists of 17 residues. Germline V lookup: CDR1 MDHEN, CDR2 SYDVKM. Points from the study as a whole: Earlier analysis found most TCR beta V segments productive about 87% or about 30% of the time. In a later analysis, most CMV-associated TCR beta chains appeared HLA-restricted. In a later analysis, HLA-associated beta chains showed higher expansion and lower generation probabilities than comparable chains.

Both 60 Vbeta primers and 13 Jbeta primers went into the PCR. Sequencing was performed with immunoSEQ multiplex PCR; in TCRdb, only in-frame clones are kept and a portion is missing. Of 150,000 to 200,000 clones listed, 80% to 85% were seen once; the top ten hold over 0.85%. The chain couples TRBV28 to TRBJ1-5; D is possibly TRBD1 (6 bases). This TCR was recovered from a girl aged 2-9 years in good health and CMV-seropositive. What was sequenced was PBMCs. The CDR3 coding sequence is TGTGCCAGCAGGGGGGGGCGTGGGGCCTATAGCAATCAGCCCCAGCATTTT. Amino acid sequence: CASRGGRGAYSNQPQHF.